A single sample gave rise to the 13 T cell receptor beta chains below, sequenced in a study of monozygotic twins with inflammatory bowel disease. After re-calling the 5' RACE reads, TCRdb lists one entry per CDR3 protein, DNA absent. The specimen's table records approximately 300,000 distinct CDR3 sequences. The sample comprised blood. The source of these receptors is a human donor with ulcerative colitis or Crohn's disease, or a healthy co-twin of an affected twin (not recorded which).

The rearrangement joins TRBV28 to TRBJ1-5; TCRdb's D gene call, TRBD1, goes unchecked for lack of DNA. Germline CDR1 MDHEN, CDR2 SYDVKM. The CDR3 runs 17 residues. This CDR3 is CASSYRQGRWSNQPQHF.

The chain employs TRBV12-3 or TRBV12-4 and TRBJ2-4; TCRdb's assignment of TRBD2 cannot be checked, as there is no DNA. The CDR3 is made up of 15 amino acids. The CDR3 sequence is CASRTSGIDKNIQYF.

The CDR3 protein is CASSTSTFAYGYTF. This rearrangement joins TRBV7-9 to TRBJ1-2. This CDR3 comprises 14 residues. Germline V gene lookup returns CDR1 SEHNR and CDR2 FQNEAQ (reference sequence). The variable domain in full, completed from reference TRBV7-9 and TRBJ1-2, reads DTGVSQNPRHKITKRGQNVTFRCDPISEHNRLYWYRQTLGQGPEFLTYFQNEAQLEKSRLLSDRFSAERPKGSFSTLEIQRTEQGDSAMYLCASSTSTFAYGYTFGSGTRLTVV.

The chain carries TRBV5-1 and TRBJ1-2; checking the TCRdb D call of TRBD1 is not possible without DNA. The germline CDR1 and CDR2 sequences are SGHRS and YFSETQ. This CDR3 is built from 16 residues. CDR3 protein: CASSYLGTPDSYGYTF.

This chain uses TRBV29-1 with TRBJ1-5; the D gene TCRdb calls, TRBD1, cannot be checked with no DNA. Germline lookup yields CDR1 SQVTM and CDR2 ANQGSEA. The CDR3 sequence is 13 residues long. The CDR3 sequence: CSVRQGSNQPQHF. The whole variable domain, filled in from reference TRBV29-1 and TRBJ1-5, reads SAVISQKPSRDICQRGTSLTIQCQVDSQVTMMFWYRQQPGQSLTLIATANQGSEATYESGFVIDKFPISRPNLTFSTLTVSNMSPEDSSIYLCSVRQGSNQPQHFGDGTRLSIL.

This chain joins TRBV3-1 and TRBJ2-7; without DNA, the TCRdb call of TRBD1 cannot be checked. Germline V lookup: CDR1 LGHDT, CDR2 YNNKEL (reference sequence). This CDR3 contains 16 residues. This CDR3 reads CASSSRGTGSAYEQYF.

This chain uses TRBV13 with TRBJ1-1. The CDR3 totals 11 residues. Germline-derived CDR1 and CDR2 are PRHDT and FYEKMQ (reference sequence). The CDR3 reads CASSSRGEAFF.

The chain uses TRBV6-2 or TRBV6-3 and TRBJ2-1; TCRdb picks TRBD1, but there is no DNA to check that call. This CDR3 comprises 16 residues. Germline V CDR1 and CDR2: MNHEY, SVGEGT. CDR3 protein: CASRKAGAIQVDEQFF.

V is TRBV25-1 and J is TRBJ2-3; TCRdb reports TRBD1, a call that lacks DNA to check it against. The germline V gene has CDR1 MGHDK and CDR2 SYGVNS. The CDR3 consists of 17 residues. CDR3 region: CAILPLRPQGGTDTQYF.

This chain connects TRBV6-2 or TRBV6-3 to TRBJ2-7; the TCRdb D gene call, TRBD2, has no DNA to confirm it. The germline gives CDR1 MNHEY, CDR2 SVGEGT. The CDR3 covers 16 residues. The CDR3: CASRSDFSGRAYEQYF.

The CDR3 region is CSARRTSGSGELFF. The chain combines TRBV20-1 with TRBJ2-2; lacking DNA, the TRBD2 call made by TCRdb goes unchecked. Germline CDR1 is DFQATT and CDR2 is SNEGSKA (reference sequence). The CDR3 sequence is 14 residues long.

The chain uses TRBV5-6 and TRBJ2-7. The germline gives CDR1 SGHDT, CDR2 YYEEEE. CDR3 size: 15 residues. CDR3 in amino acids: CASSLGQVNLYEQYF.

The gene calls are TRBV5-1 and TRBJ2-7; no DNA is available, so the TRBD2 call from TCRdb remains unchecked. Per the germline V gene, CDR1 is SGHRS and CDR2 is YFSETQ. The CDR3 sequence is 16 residues long. The CDR3 here is CASSLGQRTSGKEQYF.